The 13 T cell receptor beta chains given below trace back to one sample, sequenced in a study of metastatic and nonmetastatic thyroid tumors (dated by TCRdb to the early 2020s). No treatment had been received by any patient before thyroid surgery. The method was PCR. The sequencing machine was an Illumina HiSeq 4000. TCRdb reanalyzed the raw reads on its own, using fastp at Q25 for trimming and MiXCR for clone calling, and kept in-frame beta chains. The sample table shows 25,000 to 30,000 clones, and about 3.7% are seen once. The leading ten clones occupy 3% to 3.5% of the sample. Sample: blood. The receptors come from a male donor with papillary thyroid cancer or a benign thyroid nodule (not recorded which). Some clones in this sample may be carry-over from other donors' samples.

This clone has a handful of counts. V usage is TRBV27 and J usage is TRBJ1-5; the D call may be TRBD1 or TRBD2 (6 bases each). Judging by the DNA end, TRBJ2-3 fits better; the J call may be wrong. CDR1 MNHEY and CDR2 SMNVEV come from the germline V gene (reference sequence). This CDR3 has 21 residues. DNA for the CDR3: TGTGCCAGCAGTTTCCGTGGGGGCGGGACATGGGGCTCGGCTAACAATCAGCCCCAGTATTTT. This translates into CASSFRGGGTWGSANNQPQYF.

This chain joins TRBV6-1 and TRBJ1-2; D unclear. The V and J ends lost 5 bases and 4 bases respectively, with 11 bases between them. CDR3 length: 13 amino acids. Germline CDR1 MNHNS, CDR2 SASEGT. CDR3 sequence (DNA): TGTGCCAGCAGTTCCCCCAGACGCTATGGCTACACCTTC. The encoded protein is CASSSPRRYGYTF.

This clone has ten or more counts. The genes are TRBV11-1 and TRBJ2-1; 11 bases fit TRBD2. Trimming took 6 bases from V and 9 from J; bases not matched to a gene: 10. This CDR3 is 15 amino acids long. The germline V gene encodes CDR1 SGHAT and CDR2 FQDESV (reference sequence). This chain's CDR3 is CASRRLAGREGEQFF. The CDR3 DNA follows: TGTGCCAGCAGGCGACTAGCGGGAAGGGAGGGTGAGCAGTTCTTC.

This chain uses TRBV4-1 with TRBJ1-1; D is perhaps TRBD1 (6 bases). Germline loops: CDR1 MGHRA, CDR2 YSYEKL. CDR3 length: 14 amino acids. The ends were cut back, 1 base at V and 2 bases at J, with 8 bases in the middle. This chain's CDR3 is CASSQARGNTEAFF. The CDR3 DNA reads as TGCGCCAGCAGCCAAGCCAGGGGAAACACTGAAGCTTTCTTT.

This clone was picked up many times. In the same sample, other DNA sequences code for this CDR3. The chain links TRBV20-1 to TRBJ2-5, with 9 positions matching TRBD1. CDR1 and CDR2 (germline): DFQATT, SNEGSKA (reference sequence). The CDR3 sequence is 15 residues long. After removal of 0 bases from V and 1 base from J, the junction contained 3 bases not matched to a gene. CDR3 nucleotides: TGCAGTGCTAGAGATGGGGACAGGGTCCAAGAGACCCAGTACTTC. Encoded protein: CSARDGDRVQETQYF.

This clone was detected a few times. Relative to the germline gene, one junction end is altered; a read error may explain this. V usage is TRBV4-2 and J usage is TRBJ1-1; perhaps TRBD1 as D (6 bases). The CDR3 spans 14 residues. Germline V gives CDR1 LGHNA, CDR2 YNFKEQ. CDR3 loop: CASSQGGGGTEAFF. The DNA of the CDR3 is TGTGCCAGCAGCCAAGGGGGGGGCGGGACTGAAGCTTTTTTT.

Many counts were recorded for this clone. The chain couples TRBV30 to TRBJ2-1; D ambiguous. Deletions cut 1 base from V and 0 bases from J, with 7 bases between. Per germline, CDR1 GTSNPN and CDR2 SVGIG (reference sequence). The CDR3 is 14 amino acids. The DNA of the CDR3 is TGTGCCTGGAGTGCCGGCAGCTCCTACAATGAGCAGTTCTTC. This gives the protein CAWSAGSSYNEQFF.

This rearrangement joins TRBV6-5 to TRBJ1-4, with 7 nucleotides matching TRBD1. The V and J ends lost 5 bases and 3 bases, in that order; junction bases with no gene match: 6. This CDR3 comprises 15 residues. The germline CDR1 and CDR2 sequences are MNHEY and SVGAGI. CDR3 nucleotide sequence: TGTGCCAGCAGTAACAGGGGTCAGGCTAATGAAAAACTGTTTTTT. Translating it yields CASSNRGQANEKLFF.

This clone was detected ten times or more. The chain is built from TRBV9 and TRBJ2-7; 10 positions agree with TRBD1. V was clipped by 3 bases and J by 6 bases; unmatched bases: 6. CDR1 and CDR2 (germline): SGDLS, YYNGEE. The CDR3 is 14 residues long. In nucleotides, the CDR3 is TGTGCCAGCAGCGCGGGACAGGGGCTTGGCGAGCAGTACTTC. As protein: CASSAGQGLGEQYF.

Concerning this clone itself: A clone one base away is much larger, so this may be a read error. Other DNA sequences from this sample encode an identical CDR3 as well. CDR3 in amino acids: CASSPWRLAGEGETQYF. DNA for the CDR3: TGTGCAAGCTCACCTTGGAGACTAGCGGGAGAGGGAGAGACCCAGTACTTC. The chain employs TRBV18 and TRBJ2-5, with 12 bases matching TRBD2. Germline V lookup: CDR1 KGHSH, CDR2 LQKENI. This CDR3 region has 17 residues.

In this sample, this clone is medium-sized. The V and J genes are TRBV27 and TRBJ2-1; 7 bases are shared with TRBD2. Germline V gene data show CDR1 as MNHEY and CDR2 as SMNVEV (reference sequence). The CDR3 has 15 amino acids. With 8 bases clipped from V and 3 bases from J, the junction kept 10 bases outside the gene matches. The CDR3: CASCHREDFYNEQFF. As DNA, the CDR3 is TGTGCCAGCTGTCACCGGGAGGACTTCTACAATGAGCAGTTCTTC.

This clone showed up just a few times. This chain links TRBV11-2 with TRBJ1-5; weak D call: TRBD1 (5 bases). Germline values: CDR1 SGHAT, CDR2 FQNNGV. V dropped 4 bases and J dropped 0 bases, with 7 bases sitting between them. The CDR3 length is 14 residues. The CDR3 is CASSSGASNQPQHF. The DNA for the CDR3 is TGTGCCAGCAGCTCCGGGGCTAGCAATCAGCCCCAGCATTTT.

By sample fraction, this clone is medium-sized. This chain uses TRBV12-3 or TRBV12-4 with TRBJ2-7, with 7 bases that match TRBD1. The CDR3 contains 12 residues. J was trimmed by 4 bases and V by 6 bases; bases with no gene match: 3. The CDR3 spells CASSPGQYEQYF. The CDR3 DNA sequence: TGTGCCAGCAGCCCGGGACAGTACGAGCAGTACTTC.